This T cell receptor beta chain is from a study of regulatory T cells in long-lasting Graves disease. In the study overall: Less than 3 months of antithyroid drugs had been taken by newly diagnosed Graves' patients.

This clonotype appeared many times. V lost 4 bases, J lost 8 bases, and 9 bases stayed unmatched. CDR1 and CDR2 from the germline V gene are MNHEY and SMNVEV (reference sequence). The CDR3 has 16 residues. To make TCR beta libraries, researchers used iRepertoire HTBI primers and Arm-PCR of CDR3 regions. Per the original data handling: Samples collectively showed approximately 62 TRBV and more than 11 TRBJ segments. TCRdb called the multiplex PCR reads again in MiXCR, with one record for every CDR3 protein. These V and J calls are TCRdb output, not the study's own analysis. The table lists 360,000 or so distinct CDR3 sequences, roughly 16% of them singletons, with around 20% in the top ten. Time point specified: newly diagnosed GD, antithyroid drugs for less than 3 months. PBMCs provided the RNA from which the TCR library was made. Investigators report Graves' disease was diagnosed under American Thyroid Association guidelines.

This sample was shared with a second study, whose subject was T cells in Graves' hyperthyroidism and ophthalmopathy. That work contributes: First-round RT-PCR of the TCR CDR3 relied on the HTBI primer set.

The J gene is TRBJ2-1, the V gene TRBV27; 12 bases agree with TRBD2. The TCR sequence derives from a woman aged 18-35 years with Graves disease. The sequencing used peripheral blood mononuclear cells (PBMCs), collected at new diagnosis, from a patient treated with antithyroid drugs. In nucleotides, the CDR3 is TGTGCCAGCAGTTCTCTTTCTAGCGGGAGGGCCCATGAGCAGTTCTTC. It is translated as CASSSLSSGRAHEQFF.